This T cell receptor (beta chain) was identified during a study of blood T cell repertoires in COVID-19. Study-level information: PBMCs, B-cell-depleted T cells, or T cells were the source of the cDNA or gDNA that made up the material.

The CDR3 contains 14 residues. The junction had 6 bases not matched to a gene; V was cut back by 8 bases and J by 7 bases. Per germline, CDR1 MNHEY and CDR2 SVGAGI. Clones were read by immunoSEQ multiplex PCR, and TCRdb kept only the in-frame ones, dropping some. In the table there are under 45,000 clones, more than 75% of which are singletons. Material for sequencing was peripheral blood. This TCR came from a man aged 80 or over with acute or convalescent COVID-19. The V gene is TRBV6-5, the J gene TRBJ2-1; 12 nucleotides align to TRBD2. CDR3 sequence (DNA): TGTGCCAGCGGGGCTAGCGGGGGGGCGAATGAGCAGTTCTTC. This encodes CASGASGGANEQFF.